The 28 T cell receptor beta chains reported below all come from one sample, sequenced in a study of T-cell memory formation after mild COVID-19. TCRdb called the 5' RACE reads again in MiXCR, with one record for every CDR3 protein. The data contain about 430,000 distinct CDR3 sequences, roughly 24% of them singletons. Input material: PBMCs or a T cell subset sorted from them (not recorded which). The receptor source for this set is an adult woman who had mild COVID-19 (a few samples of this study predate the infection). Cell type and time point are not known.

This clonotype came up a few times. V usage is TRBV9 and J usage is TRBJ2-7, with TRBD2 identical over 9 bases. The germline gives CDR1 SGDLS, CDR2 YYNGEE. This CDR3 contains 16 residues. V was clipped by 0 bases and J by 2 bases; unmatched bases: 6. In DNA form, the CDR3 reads TGTGCCAGCAGCGTAGGGTCCCGCGGGGGGGCCTACGAGCAGTACTTC. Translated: CASSVGSRGGAYEQYF. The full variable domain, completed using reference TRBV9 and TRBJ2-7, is DSGVTQTPKHLITATGQRVTLRCSPRSGDLSVYWYQQSLDQGLQFLIQYYNGEERAKGNILERFSAQQFPDLHSELNLSSLELGDSALYFCASSVGSRGGAYEQYFGPGTRLTVT.

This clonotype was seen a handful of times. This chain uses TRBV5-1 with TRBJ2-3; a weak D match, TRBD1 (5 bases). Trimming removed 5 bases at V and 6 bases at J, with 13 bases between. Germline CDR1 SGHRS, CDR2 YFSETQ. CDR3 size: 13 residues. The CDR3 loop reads CASSNSQADTQYF. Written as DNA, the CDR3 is TGCGCCAGCAGTAATTCACAGGCGGATACGCAGTATTTT.

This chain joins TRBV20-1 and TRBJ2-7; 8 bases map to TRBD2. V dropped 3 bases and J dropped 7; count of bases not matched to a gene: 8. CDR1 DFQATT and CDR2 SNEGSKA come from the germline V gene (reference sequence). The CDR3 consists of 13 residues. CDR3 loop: CSASPTSGLEQYF. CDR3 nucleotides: TGCAGTGCTAGCCCCACTAGCGGCCTGGAGCAGTACTTC.

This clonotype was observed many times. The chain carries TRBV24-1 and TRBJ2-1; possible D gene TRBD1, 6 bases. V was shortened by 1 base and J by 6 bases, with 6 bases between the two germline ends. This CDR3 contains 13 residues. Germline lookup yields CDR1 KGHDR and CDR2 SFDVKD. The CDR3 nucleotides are TGTGCCACCAGTGATTTCAGGGGCAATGAGCAGTTCTTC. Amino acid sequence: CATSDFRGNEQFF.

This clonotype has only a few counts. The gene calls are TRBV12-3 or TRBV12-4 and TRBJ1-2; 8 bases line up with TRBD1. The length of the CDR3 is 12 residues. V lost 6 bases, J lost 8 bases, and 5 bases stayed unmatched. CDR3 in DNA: TGTGCCAGCAGGCAGGGGGCTCTAGGCTACACCTTC. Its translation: CASRQGALGYTF.

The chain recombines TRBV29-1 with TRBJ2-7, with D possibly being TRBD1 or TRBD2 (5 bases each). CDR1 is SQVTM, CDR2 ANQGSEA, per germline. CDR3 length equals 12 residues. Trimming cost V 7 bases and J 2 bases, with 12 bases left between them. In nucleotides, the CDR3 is TGCAGCGCTTGGGACGGGCCCTACGAGCAGTACTTC. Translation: CSAWDGPYEQYF.

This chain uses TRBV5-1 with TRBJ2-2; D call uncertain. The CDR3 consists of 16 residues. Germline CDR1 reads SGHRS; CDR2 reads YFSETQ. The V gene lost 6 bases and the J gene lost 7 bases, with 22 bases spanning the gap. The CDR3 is CASNNEAPRRSGELFF. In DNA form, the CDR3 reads TGCGCCAGCAACAATGAGGCGCCTCGGCGTAGCGGGGAGCTGTTTTTT. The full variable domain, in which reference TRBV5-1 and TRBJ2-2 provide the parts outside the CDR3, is KAGVTQTPRYLIKTRGQQVTLSCSPISGHRSVSWYQQTPGQGLQFLFEYFSETQRNKGNFPGRFSGRQFSNSRSEMNVSTLELGDSALYLCASNNEAPRRSGELFFGEGSRLTVL.

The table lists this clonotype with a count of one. CDR3 amino acids: CASSFGGLGNQPQHF. The DNA of the CDR3 is TGTGCCAGCAGTTTTGGTGGCCTGGGGAATCAGCCCCAGCATTTT. The gene calls are TRBV27 and TRBJ1-5; unclear D gene. This CDR3 region has 15 residues. V lost 3 bases and J lost 4, with 13 bases in between. Per the germline V gene, CDR1 is MNHEY and CDR2 is SMNVEV (reference sequence).

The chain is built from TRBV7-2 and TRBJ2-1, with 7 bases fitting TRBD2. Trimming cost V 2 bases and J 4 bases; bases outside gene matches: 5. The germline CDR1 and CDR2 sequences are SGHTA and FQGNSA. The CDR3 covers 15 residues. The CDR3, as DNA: TGTGCCAGCAGCTTAACTAGCGCAAGATACAATGAGCAGTTCTTC. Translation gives CASSLTSARYNEQFF.

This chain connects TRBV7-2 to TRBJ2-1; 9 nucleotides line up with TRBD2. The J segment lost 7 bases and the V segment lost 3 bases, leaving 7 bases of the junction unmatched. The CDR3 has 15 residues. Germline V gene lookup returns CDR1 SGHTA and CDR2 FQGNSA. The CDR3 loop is CASSFSGLAGNEQFF. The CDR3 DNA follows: TGTGCCAGCAGCTTCAGCGGTCTAGCGGGAAATGAGCAGTTCTTC.

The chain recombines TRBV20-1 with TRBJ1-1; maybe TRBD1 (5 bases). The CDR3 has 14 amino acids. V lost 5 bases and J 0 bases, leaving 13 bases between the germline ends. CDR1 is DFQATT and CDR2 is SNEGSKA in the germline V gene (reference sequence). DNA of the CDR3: TGCAGTGCTCCAGGGAATGAGATGAACACTGAAGCTTTCTTT. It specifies CSAPGNEMNTEAFF.

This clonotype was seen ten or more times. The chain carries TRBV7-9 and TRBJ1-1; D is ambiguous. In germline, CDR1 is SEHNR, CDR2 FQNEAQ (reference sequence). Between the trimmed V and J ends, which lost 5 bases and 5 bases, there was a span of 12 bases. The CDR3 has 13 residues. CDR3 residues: CASSGLPGTEAFF. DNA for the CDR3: TGTGCCAGCAGCGGTCTGCCTGGGACTGAAGCTTTCTTT. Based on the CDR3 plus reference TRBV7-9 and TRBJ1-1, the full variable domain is DTGVSQNPRHKITKRGQNVTFRCDPISEHNRLYWYRQTLGQGPEFLTYFQNEAQLEKSRLLSDRFSAERPKGSFSTLEIQRTEQGDSAMYLCASSGLPGTEAFFGQGTRLTVV.

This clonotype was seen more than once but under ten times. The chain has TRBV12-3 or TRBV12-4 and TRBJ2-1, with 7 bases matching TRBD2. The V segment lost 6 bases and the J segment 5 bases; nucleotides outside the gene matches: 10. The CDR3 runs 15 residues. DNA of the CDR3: TGTGCCAGCAGCGATATACTAGCGCCGGACAATGAGCAGTTCTTC. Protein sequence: CASSDILAPDNEQFF.

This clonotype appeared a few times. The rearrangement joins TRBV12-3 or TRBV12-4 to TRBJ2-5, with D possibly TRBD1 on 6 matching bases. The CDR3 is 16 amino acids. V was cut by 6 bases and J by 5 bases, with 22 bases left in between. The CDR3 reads CASSTTPPGHGETQYF. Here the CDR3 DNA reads TGTGCCAGCAGCACCACCCCCCCGGGACATGGGGAGACCCAGTACTTC.

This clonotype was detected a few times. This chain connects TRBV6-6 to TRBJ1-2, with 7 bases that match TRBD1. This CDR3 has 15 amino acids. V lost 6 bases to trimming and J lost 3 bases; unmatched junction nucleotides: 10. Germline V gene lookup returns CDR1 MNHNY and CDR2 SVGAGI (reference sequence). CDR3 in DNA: TGTGCCAGCAGCCATCGGGTAGGGGGCGACTATGGCTACACCTTC. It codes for CASSHRVGGDYGYTF.

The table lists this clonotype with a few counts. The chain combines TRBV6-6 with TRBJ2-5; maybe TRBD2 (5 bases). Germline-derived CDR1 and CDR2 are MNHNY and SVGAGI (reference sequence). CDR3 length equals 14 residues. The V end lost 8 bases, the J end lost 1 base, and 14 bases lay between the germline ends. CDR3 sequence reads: CASAEASGQETQYF. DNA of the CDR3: TGTGCCAGCGCGGAGGCGAGCGGCCAAGAGACCCAGTACTTC.

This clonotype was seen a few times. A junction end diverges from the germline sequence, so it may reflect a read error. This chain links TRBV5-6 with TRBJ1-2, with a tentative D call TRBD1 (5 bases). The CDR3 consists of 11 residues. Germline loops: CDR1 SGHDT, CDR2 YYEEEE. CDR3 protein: CASSYLGTNYF. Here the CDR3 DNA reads TGTGCCAGCAGTTACCTCGGGACCAACTACTTC.

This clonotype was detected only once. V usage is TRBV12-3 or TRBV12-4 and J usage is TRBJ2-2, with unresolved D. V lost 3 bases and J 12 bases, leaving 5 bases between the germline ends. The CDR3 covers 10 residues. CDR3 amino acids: CASSFWQLFF. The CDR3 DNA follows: TGTGCCAGCAGTTTCTGGCAGCTGTTTTTT.

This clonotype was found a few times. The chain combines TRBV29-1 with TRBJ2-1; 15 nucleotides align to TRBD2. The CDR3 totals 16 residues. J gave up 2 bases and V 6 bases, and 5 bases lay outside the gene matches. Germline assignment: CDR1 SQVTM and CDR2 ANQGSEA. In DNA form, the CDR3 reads TGCAGCGTCCTGGGACTAGCGGGAGGCCCCTACAATGAGCAGTTCTTC. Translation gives CSVLGLAGGPYNEQFF.

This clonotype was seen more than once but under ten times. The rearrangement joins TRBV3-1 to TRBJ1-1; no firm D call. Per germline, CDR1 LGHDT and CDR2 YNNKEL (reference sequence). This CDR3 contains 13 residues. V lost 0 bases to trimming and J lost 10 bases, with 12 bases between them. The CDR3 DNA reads TGTGCCAGCAGCCAAGAAACGGGGAGTGGAGCTTTCTTT. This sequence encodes CASSQETGSGAFF.

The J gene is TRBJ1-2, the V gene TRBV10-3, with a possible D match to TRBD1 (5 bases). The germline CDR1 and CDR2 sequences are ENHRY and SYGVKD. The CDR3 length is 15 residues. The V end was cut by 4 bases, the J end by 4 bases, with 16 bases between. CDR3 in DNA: TGTGCCATCAGTGCCAGCGTAGGAGGGGTCTATGGCTACACCTTC. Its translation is CAISASVGGVYGYTF.

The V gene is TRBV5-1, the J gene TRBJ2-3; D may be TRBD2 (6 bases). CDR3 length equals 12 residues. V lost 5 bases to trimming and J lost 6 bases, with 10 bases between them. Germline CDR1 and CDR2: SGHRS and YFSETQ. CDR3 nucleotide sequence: TGCGCCAGCAGAAGTGGGGGGGATACGCAGTATTTT. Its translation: CASRSGGDTQYF.

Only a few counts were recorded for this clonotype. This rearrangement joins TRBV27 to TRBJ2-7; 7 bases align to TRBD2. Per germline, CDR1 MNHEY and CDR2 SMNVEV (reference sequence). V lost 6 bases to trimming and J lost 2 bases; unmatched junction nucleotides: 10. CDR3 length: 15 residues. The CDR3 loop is CASRPETSAAYEQYF. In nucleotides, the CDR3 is TGTGCCAGCAGACCCGAAACTAGCGCGGCCTACGAGCAGTACTTC.

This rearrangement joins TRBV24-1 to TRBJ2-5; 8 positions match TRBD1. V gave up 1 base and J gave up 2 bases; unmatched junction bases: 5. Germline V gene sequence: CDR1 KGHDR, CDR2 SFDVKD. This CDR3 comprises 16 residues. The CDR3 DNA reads TGTGCCACCAGTGATTTTACCGGGACAGGACAAGAGACCCAGTACTTC. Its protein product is CATSDFTGTGQETQYF.

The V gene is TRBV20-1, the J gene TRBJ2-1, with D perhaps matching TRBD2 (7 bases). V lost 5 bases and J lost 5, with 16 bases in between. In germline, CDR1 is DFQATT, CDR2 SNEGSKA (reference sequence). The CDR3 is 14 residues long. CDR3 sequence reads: CSAGKGGIHNEQFF. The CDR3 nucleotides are TGCAGTGCTGGGAAGGGGGGGATTCACAATGAGCAGTTCTTC.

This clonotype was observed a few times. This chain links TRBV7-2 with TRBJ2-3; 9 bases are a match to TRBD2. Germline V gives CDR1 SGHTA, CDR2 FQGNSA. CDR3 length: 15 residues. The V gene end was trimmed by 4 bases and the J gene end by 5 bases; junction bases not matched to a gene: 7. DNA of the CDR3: TGTGCCAGCAGCTCCCCGGGACTAGCAAAAGATACGCAGTATTTT. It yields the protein CASSSPGLAKDTQYF.

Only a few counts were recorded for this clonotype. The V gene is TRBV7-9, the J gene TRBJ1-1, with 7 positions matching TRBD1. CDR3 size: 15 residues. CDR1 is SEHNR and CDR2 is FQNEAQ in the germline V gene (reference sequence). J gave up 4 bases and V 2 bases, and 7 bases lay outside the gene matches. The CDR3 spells CASSLKSAGGTEAFF. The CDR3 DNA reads TGTGCCAGCAGCTTAAAGTCGGCAGGGGGCACTGAAGCTTTCTTT.

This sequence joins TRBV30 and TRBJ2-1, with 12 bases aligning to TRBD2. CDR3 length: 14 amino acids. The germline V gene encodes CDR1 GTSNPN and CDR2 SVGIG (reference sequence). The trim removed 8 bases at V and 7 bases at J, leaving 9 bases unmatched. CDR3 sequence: CAGPRLAGGNEQFF. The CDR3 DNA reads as TGTGCCGGACCAAGGCTAGCGGGAGGGAATGAGCAGTTCTTC.